This T cell receptor (beta chain) originates from a study of T cell repertoires in cytomegalovirus infection. The germline V and J ends were trimmed by 0 bases and 7 bases, with 10 bases remaining between them. The CDR3 is 15 residues long. CDR1 SEHNR and CDR2 FQNEAQ come from the germline V gene (reference sequence). General study points: The ex vivo response was dominated by HLA-C-restricted CMV-specific TCR beta clonotypes.

TCRdb reprocessed the reads with MiXCR, giving one entry per CDR3 protein. The repertoire includes some 130,000 distinct CDR3 sequences, 32% of them detected once, and about 50% sits in the top ten. As regards this clonotype: Antigen specificity is unknown.

The V and J genes are TRBV7-9 and TRBJ2-6, with no clear D. This TCR was sampled from a human donor in good health (CMV status not recorded). Some clones in this sample may be carry-over from other donors' samples. Sequenced material: CD8+ T cells from cultured PBMCs, taken from culture after CMV antigen stimulation. This chain's CDR3 is CASSLARSEANVLTF. DNA for the CDR3: TGTGCCAGCAGCTTAGCCAGGTCTGAAGCCAACGTCCTGACTTTC.